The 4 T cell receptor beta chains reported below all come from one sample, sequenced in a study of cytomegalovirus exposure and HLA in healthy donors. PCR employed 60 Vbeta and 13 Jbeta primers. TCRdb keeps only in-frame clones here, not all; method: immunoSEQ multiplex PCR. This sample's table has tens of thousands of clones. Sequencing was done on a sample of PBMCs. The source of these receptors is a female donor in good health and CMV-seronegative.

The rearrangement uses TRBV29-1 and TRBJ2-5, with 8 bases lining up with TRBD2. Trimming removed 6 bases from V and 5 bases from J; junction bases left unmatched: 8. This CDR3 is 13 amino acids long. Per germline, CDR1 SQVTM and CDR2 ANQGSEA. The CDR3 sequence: CSVGASGFETQYF. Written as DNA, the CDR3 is TGCAGCGTGGGGGCTAGCGGGTTTGAGACCCAGTACTTC.

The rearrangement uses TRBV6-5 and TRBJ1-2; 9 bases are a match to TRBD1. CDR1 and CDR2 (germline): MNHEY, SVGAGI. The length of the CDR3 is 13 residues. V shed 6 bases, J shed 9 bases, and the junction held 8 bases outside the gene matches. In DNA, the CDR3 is TGTGCCAGCAGCCAAACAGGGGGCTCTCGCTACACCTTC. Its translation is CASSQTGGSRYTF.

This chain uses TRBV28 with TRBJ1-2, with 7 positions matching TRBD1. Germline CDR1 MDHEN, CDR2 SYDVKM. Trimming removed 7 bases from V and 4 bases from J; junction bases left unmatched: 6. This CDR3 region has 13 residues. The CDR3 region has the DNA TGTGCCAGCACCCCAGGGGGTGGCTATGGCTACACCTTC. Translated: CASTPGGGYGYTF.

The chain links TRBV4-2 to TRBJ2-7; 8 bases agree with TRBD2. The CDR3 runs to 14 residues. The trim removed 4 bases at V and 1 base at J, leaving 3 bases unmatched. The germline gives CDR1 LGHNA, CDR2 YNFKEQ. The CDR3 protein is CASSLRGGSYEQYF. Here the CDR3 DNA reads TGTGCCAGCAGCCTACGGGGGGGTTCCTACGAGCAGTACTTC.